This T cell receptor beta chain stems from a study of T cell responses to AZD1222 COVID-19 vaccine (dated by TCRdb to the early 2020s). About the study as a whole: TCR sequencing was performed for approximately 240 trial participants, of whom about 200 were given two doses of AZD1222 and around 26 were given two doses of MenACWY control vaccine. Enrollment into the trials was organized by age into subgroups of 18-55, 56-69 and 70-plus years, and those subgroups contained approximately 160, 26 and 62 TCR-sequenced participants, respectively.

Of note for this clone: The antigen it binds to is not known. No much larger clonotype is one base removed from it; base qualities were not supplied.

From the germline V gene, CDR1 is SGHAT and CDR2 is FQNNGV. Deletion took 1 base off V and 1 base off J, with a span of 8 bases between the germline ends. Including cysteine and phenylalanine, the CDR3 has 15 amino acids. Only the CDR3 part of the read is kept: 45 bases, read in frame from the first base. The CDR3 regions of human TCRbeta chains were subjected to immunosequencing. In the paper's pipeline: TCRs in the repertoires were matched against a reference library of SARS-CoV-2-specific TCRs that had been generated with the MIRA antigen-specificity platform. Breadth meant the fraction of unique TCRs that were SARS-CoV-2-associated, whereas depth meant the fraction of total T cells that were SARS-CoV-2-associated. Using the MIRA data, each spike-specific TCR was assigned both to the spike region to which the TCR was reactive and to a CD4 or CD8 class. Log10-transformed breadth and depth values were compared by one-way ANOVA with Sidak's multiple comparisons tests. As stored in TCRdb, this immuneACCESS dataset retains in-frame rearrangements with V and J assigned. A fraction of the clones does not appear; measured against another copy, unresolved V genes explain less than half of the discrepancy, and the remainder lacks a known reason. V, J and clone size derive from that table, while D and trimming were established from the DNA sequence. The sample data list 110,000 to 150,000 clones, and roughly 93% of these were observed just once. About 1.8% of the sample lies in the top ten.

In light of the paper, this sample's time point label describes: about 28 days (+/-7) after the second vaccine dose. AZD1222 recipients with second doses at about 4 weeks or about 12 weeks were pooled, because spike-specific TCR depth and breadth did not differ between schedules. Vaccinee samples came from UK trials COV001 and COV002, including a single-blind randomized controlled phase 2/3 trial of AZD1222 (ChAdOx1 nCoV-19) in healthy adults. For TCRbeta chain sequencing, PBMC samples from trial participants were taken at day 0 and at day 28 after the second dose. Study-level results and caveats: After two AZD1222 doses, spike-specific TCR breadth and depth were significantly higher than at day 0 and than in MenACWY recipients. Because no day 14 peak-response samples were available, repertoires were characterized only after the peak T cell response. Conclusions about previously exposed vaccinees are limited, since just 6 or 7 AZD1222 recipients were seropositive for SARS-CoV-2 at baseline. The vaccine-associated CD4 TCRs covered the entire spike protein, and the dominant responses fell in regions 160-218 and 743-854. Most participants were white British and females outnumbered males, and the authors suggested that clonal diversity may have been underestimated. Nearly half of unique spike-specific TCRs reportedly recognized epitopes outside regions mutated in the B.1.351 and B.1.1.7 variants. The 56-69-year group was small, and its depth increase did not reach significance, likely because of low power.

The chain was built from TRBV11-2 and TRBJ1-5; the D gene cannot be resolved reliably. The sample was peripheral blood, taken 28 days after the second AZD1222 dose. This TCR derives from an adult who received the AZD1222 COVID-19 vaccine. The CDR3 amino acid sequence is: CASSLGTVSNQPQHF. The DNA reads TGTGCCAGCAGCTTAGGGACTGTAAGCAATCAGCCCCAGCATTTT.